This T cell receptor beta chain appears in the sequencing data of a study of CD8 T cells in ankylosing spondylitis. Via MiXCR, TCRdb re-called the 5' RACE reads, giving one row per CDR3 protein. The table shows tens of thousands of distinct CDR3 sequences, with 27% occurring only once. From germline, CDR1 is SGHVS and CDR2 FNYEAQ. Trimming cost V 4 bases and J 8 bases, with 32 bases left between them. CDR3 size: 20 residues. Turning to this clonotype: The antigen is not known.

Broader study findings: Certain motif variants had earlier been reported in reactive arthritis synovial fluid and blood.

J is TRBJ1-4 and V is TRBV7-6; D gene uncertain. Sequencing was carried out using blood, either unsorted or a sorted T cell fraction (not recorded which). The sequence was collected from a male donor with ankylosing spondylitis or in good health (not recorded which). The CDR3 reads CASSSAGSLDPLPALEKLFF. The CDR3 coding sequence is TGTGCCAGCAGCTCAGCAGGATCTCTAGACCCCCTCCCCGCTCTCGAAAAACTGTTTTTT.